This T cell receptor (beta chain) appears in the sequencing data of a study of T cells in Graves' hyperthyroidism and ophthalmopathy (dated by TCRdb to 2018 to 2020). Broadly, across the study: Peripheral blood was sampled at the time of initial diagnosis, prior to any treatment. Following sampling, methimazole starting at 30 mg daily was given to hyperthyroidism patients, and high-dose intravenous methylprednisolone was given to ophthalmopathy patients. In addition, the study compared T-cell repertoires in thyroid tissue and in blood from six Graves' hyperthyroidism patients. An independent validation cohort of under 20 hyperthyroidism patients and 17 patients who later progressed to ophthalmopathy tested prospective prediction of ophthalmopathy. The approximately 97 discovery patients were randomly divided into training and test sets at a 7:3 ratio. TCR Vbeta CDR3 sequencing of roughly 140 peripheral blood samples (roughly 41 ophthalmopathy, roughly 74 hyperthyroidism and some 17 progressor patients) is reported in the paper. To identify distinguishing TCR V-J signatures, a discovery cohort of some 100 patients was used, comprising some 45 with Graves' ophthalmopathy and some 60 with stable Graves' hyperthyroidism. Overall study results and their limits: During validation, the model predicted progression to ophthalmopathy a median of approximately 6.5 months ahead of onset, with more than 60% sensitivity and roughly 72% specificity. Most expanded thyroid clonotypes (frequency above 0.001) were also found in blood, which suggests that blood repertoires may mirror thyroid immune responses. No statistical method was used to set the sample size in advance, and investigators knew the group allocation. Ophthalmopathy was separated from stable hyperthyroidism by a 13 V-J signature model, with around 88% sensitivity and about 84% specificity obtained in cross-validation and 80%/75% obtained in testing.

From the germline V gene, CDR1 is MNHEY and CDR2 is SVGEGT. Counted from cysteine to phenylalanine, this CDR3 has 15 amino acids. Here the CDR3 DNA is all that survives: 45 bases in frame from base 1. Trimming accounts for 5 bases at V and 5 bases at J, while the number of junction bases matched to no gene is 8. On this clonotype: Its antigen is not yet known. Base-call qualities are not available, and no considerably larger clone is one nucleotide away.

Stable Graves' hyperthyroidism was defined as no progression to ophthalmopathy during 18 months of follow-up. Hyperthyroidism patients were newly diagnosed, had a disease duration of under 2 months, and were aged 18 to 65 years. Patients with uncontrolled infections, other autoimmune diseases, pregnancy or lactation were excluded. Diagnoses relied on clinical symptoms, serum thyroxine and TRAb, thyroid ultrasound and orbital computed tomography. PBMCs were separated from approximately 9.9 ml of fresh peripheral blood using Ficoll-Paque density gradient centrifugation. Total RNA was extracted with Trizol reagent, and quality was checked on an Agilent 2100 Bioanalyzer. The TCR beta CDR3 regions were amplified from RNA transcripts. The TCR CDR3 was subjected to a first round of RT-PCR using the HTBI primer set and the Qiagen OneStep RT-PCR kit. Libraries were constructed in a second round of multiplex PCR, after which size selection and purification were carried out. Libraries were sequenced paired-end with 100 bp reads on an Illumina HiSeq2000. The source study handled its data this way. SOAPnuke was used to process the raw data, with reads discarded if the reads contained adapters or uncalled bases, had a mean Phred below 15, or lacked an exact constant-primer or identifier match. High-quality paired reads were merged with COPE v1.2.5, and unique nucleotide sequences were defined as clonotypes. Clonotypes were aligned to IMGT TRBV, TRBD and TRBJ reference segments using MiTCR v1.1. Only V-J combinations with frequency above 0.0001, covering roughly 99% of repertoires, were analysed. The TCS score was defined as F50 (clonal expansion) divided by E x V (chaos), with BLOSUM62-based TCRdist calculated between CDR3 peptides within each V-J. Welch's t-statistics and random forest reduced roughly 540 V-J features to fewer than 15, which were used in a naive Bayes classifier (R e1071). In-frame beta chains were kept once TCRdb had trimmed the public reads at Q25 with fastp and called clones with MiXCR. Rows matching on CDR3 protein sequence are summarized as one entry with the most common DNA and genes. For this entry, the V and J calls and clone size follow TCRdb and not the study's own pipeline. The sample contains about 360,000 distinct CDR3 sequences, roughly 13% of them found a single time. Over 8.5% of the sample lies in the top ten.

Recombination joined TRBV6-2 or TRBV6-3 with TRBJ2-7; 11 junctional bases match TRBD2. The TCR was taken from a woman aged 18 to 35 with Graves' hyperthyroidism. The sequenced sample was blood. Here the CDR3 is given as CASSVRLAGLHEQYF. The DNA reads TGTGCCAGCAGTGTAAGACTAGCGGGACTCCACGAGCAGTACTTC.